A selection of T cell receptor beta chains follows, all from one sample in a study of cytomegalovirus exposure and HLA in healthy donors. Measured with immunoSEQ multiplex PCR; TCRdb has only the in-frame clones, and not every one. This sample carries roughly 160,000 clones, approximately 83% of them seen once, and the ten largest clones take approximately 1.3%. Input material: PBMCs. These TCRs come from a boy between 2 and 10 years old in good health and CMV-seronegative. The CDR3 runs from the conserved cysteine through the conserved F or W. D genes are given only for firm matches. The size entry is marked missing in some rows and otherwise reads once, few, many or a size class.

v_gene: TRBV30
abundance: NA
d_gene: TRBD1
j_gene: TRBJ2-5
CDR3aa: CAWSVLPRGSTTGLETQYF
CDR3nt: TGTGCCTGGAGTGTACTGCCGCGTGGGAGCACGACAGGGCTGGAGACCCAGTACTTC

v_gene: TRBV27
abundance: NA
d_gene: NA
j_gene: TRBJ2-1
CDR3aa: CASSPIGREQFF
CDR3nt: TGTGCCAGCAGTCCTATAGGGAGAGAGCAGTTCTTC

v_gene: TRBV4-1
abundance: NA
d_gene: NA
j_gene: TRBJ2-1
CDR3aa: CASRGSGEQFF
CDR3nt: TGCGCCAGCCGGGGATCGGGTGAGCAGTTCTTC

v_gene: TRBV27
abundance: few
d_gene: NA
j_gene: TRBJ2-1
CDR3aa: CASSRGQRRPYNEQFF
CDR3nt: TGTGCCAGCAGTAGGGGACAAAGAAGGCCCTACAATGAGCAGTTCTTC

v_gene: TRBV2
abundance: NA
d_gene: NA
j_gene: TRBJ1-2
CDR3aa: CASRARQGGYTF
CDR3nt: TGTGCCAGCAGAGCCCGTCAGGGCGGCTACACCTTC

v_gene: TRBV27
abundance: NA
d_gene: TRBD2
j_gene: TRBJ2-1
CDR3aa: CASSLPRGGVGGEQFF
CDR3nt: TGTGCCAGCAGTTTACCCCGCGGGGGGGTGGGCGGTGAGCAGTTCTTC

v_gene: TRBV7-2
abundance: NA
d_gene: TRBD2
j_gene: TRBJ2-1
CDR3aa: CASSPTRLAGGNEQFF
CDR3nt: TGTGCCAGCAGCCCGACCCGACTAGCGGGAGGGAATGAGCAGTTCTTC

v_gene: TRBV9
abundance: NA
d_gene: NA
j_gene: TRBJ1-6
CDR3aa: CASSVGLYNSPLHF
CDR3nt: TGTGCCAGCAGCGTCGGACTCTATAATTCACCCCTCCACTTT

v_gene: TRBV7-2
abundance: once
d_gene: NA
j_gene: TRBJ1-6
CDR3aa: CASSYKGLGGSPLHF
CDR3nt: TGTGCCAGCAGCTACAAGGGGTTGGGGGGTTCACCCCTCCACTTT

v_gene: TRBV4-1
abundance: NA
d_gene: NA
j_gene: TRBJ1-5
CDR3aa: CASSQEGASQVMPQHF
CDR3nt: TGCGCCAGCAGCCAAGAAGGGGCCAGTCAAGTGATGCCCCAGCATTTT

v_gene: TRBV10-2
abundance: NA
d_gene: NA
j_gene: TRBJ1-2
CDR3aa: CASSEGRQIGYTF
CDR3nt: TGCGCCAGCAGTGAAGGGAGGCAGATAGGCTACACCTTC

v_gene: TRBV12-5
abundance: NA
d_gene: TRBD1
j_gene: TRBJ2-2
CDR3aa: CASGLVRTGQGNTGELFF
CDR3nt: TGTGCTAGTGGTTTGGTACGAACGGGACAGGGGAACACCGGGGAGCTGTTTTTT

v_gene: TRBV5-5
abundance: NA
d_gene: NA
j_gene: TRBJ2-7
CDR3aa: CASSLGPDWARGEQYF
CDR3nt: TGTGCCAGCAGCTTGGGCCCGGACTGGGCGAGGGGGGAGCAGTACTTC

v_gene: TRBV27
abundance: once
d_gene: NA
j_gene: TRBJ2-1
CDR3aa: CASRFLPDNYNEQFF
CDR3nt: TGTGCCAGCCGATTCCTCCCGGACAATTACAATGAGCAGTTCTTC

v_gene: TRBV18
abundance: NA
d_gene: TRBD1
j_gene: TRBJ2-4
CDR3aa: CASSPNTRTGKNIQYF
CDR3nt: TGTGCCAGCTCACCTAATACTAGGACAGGAAAAAACATTCAGTACTTC

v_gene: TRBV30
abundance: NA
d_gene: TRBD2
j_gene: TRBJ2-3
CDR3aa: CAWSVQTSGPWVGTQYF
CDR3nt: TGTGCCTGGAGTGTACAAACTAGCGGGCCCTGGGTGGGTACGCAGTATTTT

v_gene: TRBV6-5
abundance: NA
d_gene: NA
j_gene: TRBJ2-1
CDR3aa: CAAVSHNEQFF
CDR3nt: TGTGCCGCCGTGAGCCACAATGAGCAGTTCTTC

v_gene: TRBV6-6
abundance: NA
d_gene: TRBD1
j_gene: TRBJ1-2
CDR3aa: CASSDRQGEYGYTF
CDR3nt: TGTGCCAGCAGTGACCGACAGGGTGAATATGGCTACACCTTC

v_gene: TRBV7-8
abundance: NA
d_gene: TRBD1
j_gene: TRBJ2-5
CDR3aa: CASSSWDREAETQYF
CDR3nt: TGTGCCAGCAGCTCGTGGGACAGGGAAGCAGAGACCCAGTACTTC

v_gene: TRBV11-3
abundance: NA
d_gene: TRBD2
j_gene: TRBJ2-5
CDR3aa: CASSPGLAGVRLETQYF
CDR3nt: TGTGCCAGCAGCCCCGGACTAGCGGGGGTGAGGTTGGAGACCCAGTACTTC

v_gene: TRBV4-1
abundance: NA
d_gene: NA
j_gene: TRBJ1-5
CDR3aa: CASSQIVRQPQHF
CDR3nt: TGCGCCAGCAGCCAAATTGTTCGGCAGCCCCAGCATTTT

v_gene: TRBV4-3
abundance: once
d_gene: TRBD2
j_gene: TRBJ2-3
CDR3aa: CASSQKPRLAGGSTDTQYF
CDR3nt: TGCGCCAGCAGCCAAAAACCCAGACTAGCGGGGGGGAGCACAGATACGCAGTATTTT

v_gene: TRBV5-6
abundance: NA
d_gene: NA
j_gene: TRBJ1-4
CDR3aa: CASSPQSLTGSPKLFF
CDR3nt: TGTGCCAGCAGCCCACAGAGCCTTACGGGGAGCCCTAAACTGTTTTTT

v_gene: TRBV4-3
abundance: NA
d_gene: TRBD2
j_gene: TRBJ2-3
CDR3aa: CASSQAGGAAGDTQYF
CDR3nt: TGCGCCAGCAGCCAAGCCGGGGGGGCGGCGGGAGATACGCAGTATTTT

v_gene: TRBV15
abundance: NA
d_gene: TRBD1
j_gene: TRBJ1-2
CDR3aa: CATSTPGQGDYGYTF
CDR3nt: TGTGCCACCAGCACACCCGGACAGGGGGACTATGGCTACACCTTC

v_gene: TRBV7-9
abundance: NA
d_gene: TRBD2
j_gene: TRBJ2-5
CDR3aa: CASSPRLAGETQYF
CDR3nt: TGTGCCAGCAGCCCGAGACTAGCGGGAGAGACCCAGTACTTC

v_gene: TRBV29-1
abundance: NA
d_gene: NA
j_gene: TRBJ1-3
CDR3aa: CSVAGLFSGNTIYF
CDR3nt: TGCAGCGTTGCAGGGTTGTTCTCTGGAAACACCATATATTTT

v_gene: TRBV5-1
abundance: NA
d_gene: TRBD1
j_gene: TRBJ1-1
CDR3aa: CASSAGGAGYGTNTEAFF
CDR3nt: TGCGCCAGCAGCGCAGGGGGCGCCGGATATGGTACGAACACTGAAGCTTTCTTT